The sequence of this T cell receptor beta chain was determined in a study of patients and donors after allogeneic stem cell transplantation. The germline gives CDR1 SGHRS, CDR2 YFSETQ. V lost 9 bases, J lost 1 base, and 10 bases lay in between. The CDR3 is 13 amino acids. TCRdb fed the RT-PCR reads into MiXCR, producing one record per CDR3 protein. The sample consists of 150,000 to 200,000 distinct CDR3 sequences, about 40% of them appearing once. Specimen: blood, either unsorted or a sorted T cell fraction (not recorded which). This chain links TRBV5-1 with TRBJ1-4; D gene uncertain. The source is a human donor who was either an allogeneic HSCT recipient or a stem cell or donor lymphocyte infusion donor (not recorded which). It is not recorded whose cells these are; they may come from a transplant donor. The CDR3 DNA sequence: TGCGCCACCAGAGGGTTAACTAATGAAAAACTGTTTTTT. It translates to CATRGLTNEKLFF.